Listed here are 6 T cell receptor beta chains from one sample, sequenced in a study of shared clonotypes between healthy human individuals (dated by TCRdb to about 2020). CD8 naive samples were CD45RO-negative cells positively selected for CCR7, giving a CD45RA+CCR7+ population that excluded TemRA cells. To prepare the library, the immunoSEQ multiplex PCR assay was applied. Not all clones reach the TCRdb copy of this immuneACCESS table, which keeps in-frame sequences only. Checked studies attribute under half of the gap to unresolved V genes and leave the rest unexplained. This sample holds millions of clones; roughly 95% were observed only once. The ten largest clones take up more than 0.95% of the sample. Sequencing was performed on naive CD8+ T cells sorted from blood. In light of the paper, this sample's cell subset or site label describes: CD45RA+CCR7+. All receptors come from a man between 18 and 35 years old in good health.

The chain employs TRBV27 and TRBJ2-7, with TRBD2 matching over 7 bases. Per germline, CDR1 MNHEY and CDR2 SMNVEV (reference sequence). V trimming: 5 bases; J trimming: 5 bases; junction bases outside the gene matches: 6. CDR3 length equals 13 residues. CDR3 protein: CASSPGGGHEQYF. The CDR3, as DNA: TGTGCCAGCAGTCCTGGGGGGGGACACGAGCAGTACTTC.

About this clone itself: Sequence at one end of the junction differs from germline and may be a read error. The chain couples TRBV7-7 to TRBJ2-3; D may be TRBD2 (6 bases). Germline lookup yields CDR1 SSHAT and CDR2 FNYEAQ (reference sequence). This CDR3 is 14 amino acids long. The chain's CDR3 is CASSLAPGADTQYF. The CDR3, as DNA: TGTGCTAGCAGCTTAGCTCCGGGGGCAGATACGCAGTATTTT.

The chain recombines TRBV5-8 with TRBJ1-5; no definite D call. Germline values: CDR1 SGHTS, CDR2 YDEGEE. The V end lost 3 bases, the J end lost 4 bases, and 14 bases lay between the germline ends. The CDR3 is 15 residues long. CDR3 sequence: CASSWEGFGNQPQHF. In DNA, the CDR3 is TGTGCCAGCAGCTGGGAGGGTTTTGGAAATCAGCCCCAGCATTTT.

The V call is TRBV27, the J call TRBJ2-7, with TRBD2 as a possible D gene (7 bases). The V gene lost 2 bases and the J gene lost 4 bases, with 15 bases spanning the gap. The CDR3 length is 15 residues. The germline V gene encodes CDR1 MNHEY and CDR2 SMNVEV (reference sequence). The CDR3 coding sequence is TGTGCCAGCAGTTTAGGCGGGGGCCAGATATACGAGCAGTACTTC. Its translation: CASSLGGGQIYEQYF.

This rearrangement joins TRBV13 to TRBJ2-3; TRBD2 matches 11 bases. Germline V gene lookup returns CDR1 PRHDT and CDR2 FYEKMQ (reference sequence). J gave up 0 bases and V 4 bases, and 3 bases lay outside the gene matches. The CDR3 has 16 residues. CDR3 residues: CASSSRLAGSTDTQYF. The CDR3 DNA reads TGTGCCAGCAGCTCCCGACTAGCGGGGAGCACAGATACGCAGTATTTT.

The chain is built from TRBV19 and TRBJ2-3; TRBD2 is a possible D gene (5 bases). The V end lost 0 bases, the J end lost 5 bases, and 15 bases lay between the germline ends. The CDR3 sequence is 16 residues long. Germline CDR1 reads LNHDA; CDR2 reads SQIVND (reference sequence). CDR3 sequence reads: CASSIDGSSSGDTQYF. CDR3 DNA sequence: TGTGCCAGTAGTATAGATGGGAGCTCCTCGGGAGATACGCAGTATTTT.